This T cell receptor (beta chain) was documented in a study of cytotoxic CD8 clonotypes in ibrutinib-treated CLL. Study-level background: Mean per-sample yields comprised roughly 260,000 productive templates and tens of thousands of productive rearrangements.

The TCR beta libraries used around 2.2 micrograms of genomic DNA that came from cryopreserved PBMCs. Germline V gives CDR1 LNHNV, CDR2 YYDKDF (reference sequence). The CDR3 spans 12 residues. Trimming removed 0 bases from V and 10 bases from J, with 7 bases in between. General study points: Exceeding age-matched healthy donors, baseline clonality also tracked the counts of circulating CD8+ T cells. Clonality showed a rise at ibrutinib response that reversed toward baseline at progression.

The assay was immunoSEQ multiplex PCR, and TCRdb's table has in-frame clones only and misses some. This sample has 150,000 or so clones; 75% to 80% occur once, and the top ten carry 4.5% to 6%. About this clone itself: As yet, its antigen is unknown.

The chain combines TRBV15 with TRBJ2-1; D is ambiguous. The source is a human donor with chronic lymphocytic leukemia. This sample comprised PBMCs, obtained after 24 months of ibrutinib treatment. The CDR3 nucleotides read TGTGCCACCAGCAGAGATATGGGGGAGCAGTTCTTC. It specifies CATSRDMGEQFF. Complete variable domain (other parts from reference TRBV15 and TRBJ2-1): DAMVIQNPRYQVTQFGKPVTLSCSQTLNHNVMYWYQQKSSQAPKLLFHYYDKDFNNEADTPDNFQSRRPNTSFCFLDIRSPGLGDTAMYLCATSRDMGEQFFGPGTRLTVL.